The rows below give T cell receptor beta chains drawn from one sample of a study of Ad26.COV2.S vaccination and SARS-CoV-2 variants. Repertoires were generated with immunoSEQ multiplex PCR, while TCRdb's copy carries only in-frame clones and drops some. Of 380,000 or so clones listed, approximately 83% are singletons. The sequencing here drew on peripheral blood, taken in a trial of Ad26.COV2.S vaccine versus placebo. The receptors come from a person aged 18-60 years who received the Ad26.COV2.S COVID-19 vaccine or a placebo. The CDR3 runs from the conserved cysteine through the conserved F or W. Fields, in order: D gene, clone size, V gene, J gene, CDR3 length, CDR3 protein, CDR3 DNA. The D gene is left open where the match is weak. Expanded clones are given a class, and other clones once, few, many or no size at all.

d_call: .
clone_size: .
v_call: TRBV12-3/TRBV12-4
j_call: TRBJ2-5
cdr3_length: 13
cdr3_aa: CASSLGRRETQYF
cdr3_nt: TGTGCCAGCAGTTTGGGGAGACGGGAGACCCAGTACTTC

d_call: .
clone_size: .
v_call: TRBV5-1
j_call: TRBJ1-2
cdr3_length: 12
cdr3_aa: CASSLAEEGYTF
cdr3_nt: TGCGCCAGCAGCTTGGCAGAGGAAGGCTACACCTTC

d_call: .
clone_size: .
v_call: TRBV6-2/TRBV6-3
j_call: TRBJ2-5
cdr3_length: 13
cdr3_aa: CASRYRAVETQYF
cdr3_nt: TGTGCCAGCAGGTACAGGGCGGTGGAGACCCAGTACTTC

d_call: TRBD1
clone_size: .
v_call: TRBV5-1
j_call: TRBJ2-5
cdr3_length: 19
cdr3_aa: CASLRGPRQGIVWQETQYF
cdr3_nt: TGCGCCAGCCTCAGAGGCCCCCGACAGGGGATCGTGTGGCAAGAGACCCAGTACTTC

d_call: TRBD1
clone_size: .
v_call: TRBV19
j_call: TRBJ1-1
cdr3_length: 13
cdr3_aa: CATRQGGNTEAFF
cdr3_nt: TGTGCCACGCGACAGGGAGGGAACACTGAAGCTTTCTTT

d_call: TRBD2
clone_size: once
v_call: TRBV7-3
j_call: TRBJ2-1
cdr3_length: 19
cdr3_aa: CASSLAGLAGGRSGHEQFF
cdr3_nt: TGTGCCAGCAGCTTAGCGGGACTAGCGGGAGGGCGGAGTGGGCACGAGCAGTTCTTC

d_call: TRBD1
clone_size: .
v_call: TRBV6-6
j_call: TRBJ1-4
cdr3_length: 15
cdr3_aa: CASVKQGGSNEKLFF
cdr3_nt: TGTGCCAGCGTGAAACAGGGGGGGTCTAATGAAAAACTGTTTTTT

d_call: .
clone_size: .
v_call: TRBV6-5
j_call: TRBJ2-7
cdr3_length: 15
cdr3_aa: CASSYLGLDSYEQYF
cdr3_nt: TGTGCCAGCAGTTACCTGGGACTGGACTCCTACGAGCAGTACTTC

d_call: TRBD1
clone_size: many
v_call: TRBV20-1
j_call: TRBJ1-5
cdr3_length: 16
cdr3_aa: CSASETRGLGNQPQHF
cdr3_nt: TGCAGTGCCAGTGAGACCAGGGGGCTCGGCAATCAGCCCCAGCATTTT

d_call: TRBD1
clone_size: .
v_call: TRBV27
j_call: TRBJ2-1
cdr3_length: 17
cdr3_aa: CASSSLLRDRGRHEQFF
cdr3_nt: TGTGCCAGCAGTTCGTTACTCCGGGACAGGGGAAGGCATGAGCAGTTCTTC

d_call: .
clone_size: few
v_call: TRBV30
j_call: TRBJ1-1
cdr3_length: 12
cdr3_aa: CAWSVRRDKAFF
cdr3_nt: TGTGCCTGGAGTGTACGCCGGGATAAAGCTTTCTTT

d_call: .
clone_size: .
v_call: TRBV7-6
j_call: TRBJ2-7
cdr3_length: 18
cdr3_aa: CASSPLGGTVGVGGEQYF
cdr3_nt: TGTGCCAGCAGCCCTCTCGGTGGTACAGTTGGGGTAGGGGGAGAGCAGTACTTC

d_call: .
clone_size: .
v_call: TRBV5-1
j_call: TRBJ1-5
cdr3_length: 15
cdr3_aa: CASSLGAGGNQPQHF
cdr3_nt: TGCGCCAGCAGCTTGGGGGCGGGGGGCAATCAGCCCCAGCATTTT

d_call: .
clone_size: .
v_call: TRBV27
j_call: TRBJ2-7
cdr3_length: 14
cdr3_aa: CASSFNSRNYEQYF
cdr3_nt: TGTGCCAGCAGTTTTAATTCCAGGAACTACGAGCAGTACTTC

d_call: .
clone_size: .
v_call: TRBV6-6
j_call: TRBJ1-2
cdr3_length: 13
cdr3_aa: CASSSQGLGGYTF
cdr3_nt: TGTGCCAGCAGTTCGCAGGGGCTGGGAGGCTACACCTTC

d_call: .
clone_size: once
v_call: TRBV7-2
j_call: TRBJ2-3
cdr3_length: 13
cdr3_aa: CASSLDPTDTQYF
cdr3_nt: TGTGCCAGCAGCTTAGATCCCACAGATACGCAGTATTTT

d_call: TRBD2
clone_size: .
v_call: TRBV9
j_call: TRBJ2-1
cdr3_length: 17
cdr3_aa: CASSPKLGGSAYNEQFF
cdr3_nt: TGTGCCAGCAGCCCAAAGTTGGGCGGGAGCGCCTACAATGAGCAGTTCTTC

d_call: .
clone_size: .
v_call: TRBV5-6
j_call: TRBJ1-2
cdr3_length: 15
cdr3_aa: CASSLPGLANYGYTF
cdr3_nt: TGTGCCAGCAGCTTGCCAGGCCTTGCTAACTATGGCTACACCTTC

d_call: TRBD1
clone_size: .
v_call: TRBV5-5
j_call: TRBJ1-1
cdr3_length: 16
cdr3_aa: CASTLGAGTGEVEAFF
cdr3_nt: TGTGCCAGCACCCTGGGGGCTGGGACAGGGGAAGTTGAAGCTTTCTTT

d_call: TRBD2
clone_size: .
v_call: TRBV7-9
j_call: TRBJ2-1
cdr3_length: 17
cdr3_aa: CASSGYGTSGSRYEQFF
cdr3_nt: TGTGCCAGCAGCGGGTACGGGACTAGCGGTTCTAGGTATGAGCAGTTCTTC

d_call: .
clone_size: .
v_call: TRBV7-9
j_call: TRBJ1-6
cdr3_length: 15
cdr3_aa: CASSLVTGINSPLHF
cdr3_nt: TGTGCCAGCAGCTTAGTAACAGGAATTAATTCACCCCTCCACTTT

d_call: .
clone_size: .
v_call: TRBV4-1
j_call: TRBJ1-3
cdr3_length: 16
cdr3_aa: CASSQVTGFSGNTIYF
cdr3_nt: TGCGCCAGCAGCCAAGTTACAGGTTTCTCTGGAAACACCATATATTTT

d_call: .
clone_size: .
v_call: TRBV9
j_call: TRBJ1-6
cdr3_length: 20
cdr3_aa: CASSVVPMAGGNYLFSPLHF
cdr3_nt: TGTGCCAGCAGCGTAGTCCCCATGGCCGGGGGTAATTATCTGTTTTCACCCCTCCACTTT

d_call: .
clone_size: .
v_call: TRBV7-2
j_call: TRBJ1-6
cdr3_length: 12
cdr3_aa: CASSLGNSPLHF
cdr3_nt: TGTGCCAGCAGCTTGGGGAATTCACCCCTCCACTTT

d_call: .
clone_size: few
v_call: TRBV28
j_call: TRBJ2-3
cdr3_length: 16
cdr3_aa: CASSLQGRSSTDTQYF
cdr3_nt: TGTGCCAGCAGTTTACAAGGCAGGAGTAGCACAGATACGCAGTATTTT

d_call: TRBD2
clone_size: .
v_call: TRBV7-3
j_call: TRBJ2-1
cdr3_length: 16
cdr3_aa: CASGSSGGAESNEQFF
cdr3_nt: TGTGCCAGCGGATCTAGCGGGGGGGCCGAGAGCAATGAGCAGTTCTTC

d_call: .
clone_size: .
v_call: TRBV6-2/TRBV6-3
j_call: TRBJ2-7
cdr3_length: 14
cdr3_aa: CASSYSKGAGEQYF
cdr3_nt: TGTGCCAGCAGTTACTCGAAGGGGGCGGGAGAGCAGTACTTC

d_call: TRBD1
clone_size: .
v_call: TRBV19
j_call: TRBJ1-2
cdr3_length: 14
cdr3_aa: CASSSRTGVYGYTF
cdr3_nt: TGTGCCAGTAGTTCCAGGACAGGGGTCTATGGCTACACCTTC

d_call: .
clone_size: .
v_call: TRBV27
j_call: TRBJ1-5
cdr3_length: 14
cdr3_aa: CASSLGPQDQPQHF
cdr3_nt: TGTGCCAGCAGTTTAGGCCCACAAGATCAGCCCCAGCATTTT

d_call: .
clone_size: .
v_call: TRBV5-1
j_call: TRBJ2-1
cdr3_length: 11
cdr3_aa: CASSFKLQQFF
cdr3_nt: TGCGCCAGCAGCTTTAAGTTACAGCAGTTCTTC

d_call: TRBD1
clone_size: .
v_call: TRBV13
j_call: TRBJ1-2
cdr3_length: 12
cdr3_aa: CASSLDRADYTF
cdr3_nt: TGTGCCAGCAGCTTGGACAGGGCAGACTACACCTTC

d_call: .
clone_size: .
v_call: TRBV5-1
j_call: TRBJ2-5
cdr3_length: 16
cdr3_aa: CASSLAYSQGQETQYF
cdr3_nt: TGCGCCAGCAGCTTGGCTTACAGCCAAGGCCAAGAGACCCAGTACTTC

d_call: .
clone_size: .
v_call: TRBV19
j_call: TRBJ2-7
cdr3_length: 13
cdr3_aa: CASSIRDTYEQYF
cdr3_nt: TGTGCCAGTAGTATCCGGGACACCTACGAGCAGTACTTC

d_call: .
clone_size: .
v_call: TRBV5-4
j_call: TRBJ2-7
cdr3_length: 15
cdr3_aa: CASSSTEDLTYEQYF
cdr3_nt: TGTGCCAGCAGCTCTACCGAGGACCTTACCTACGAGCAGTACTTC

d_call: TRBD1
clone_size: .
v_call: TRBV10-3
j_call: TRBJ1-1
cdr3_length: 15
cdr3_aa: CAISDRGTENTEAFF
cdr3_nt: TGTGCCATCAGTGACAGGGGGACCGAGAACACTGAAGCTTTCTTT

d_call: TRBD1
clone_size: .
v_call: TRBV7-2
j_call: TRBJ1-2
cdr3_length: 14
cdr3_aa: CASSLRDRGYGYTF
cdr3_nt: TGTGCCAGCAGCTTGAGAGACAGGGGCTATGGCTACACCTTC

d_call: TRBD2
clone_size: .
v_call: TRBV11-1
j_call: TRBJ2-1
cdr3_length: 16
cdr3_aa: CASSTGLAPTYNEQFF
cdr3_nt: TGTGCCAGCAGCACCGGACTAGCGCCTACCTACAATGAGCAGTTCTTC

d_call: TRBD1
clone_size: once
v_call: TRBV7-2
j_call: TRBJ2-7
cdr3_length: 14
cdr3_aa: CASSPQGAINEQYF
cdr3_nt: TGTGCCAGCAGCCCACAGGGGGCAATCAACGAGCAGTACTTC

d_call: TRBD1
clone_size: few
v_call: TRBV7-8
j_call: TRBJ1-1
cdr3_length: 14
cdr3_aa: CASSSGQGNTEAFF
cdr3_nt: TGTGCCAGCAGCTCCGGACAGGGGAACACTGAAGCTTTCTTT

d_call: .
clone_size: .
v_call: TRBV18
j_call: TRBJ2-3
cdr3_length: 15
cdr3_aa: CASSPLGSGTDTQYF
cdr3_nt: TGTGCCAGCTCACCCTTGGGGTCAGGCACAGATACGCAGTATTTT

d_call: .
clone_size: .
v_call: TRBV18
j_call: TRBJ2-7
cdr3_length: 14
cdr3_aa: CASSPSQSSYEQYF
cdr3_nt: TGTGCCAGCTCACCATCCCAGAGCTCCTACGAGCAGTACTTC

d_call: .
clone_size: few
v_call: TRBV19
j_call: TRBJ2-2
cdr3_length: 13
cdr3_aa: CASSPQISGELFF
cdr3_nt: TGTGCCAGTAGTCCTCAGATCAGCGGGGAGCTGTTTTTT

d_call: .
clone_size: .
v_call: TRBV28
j_call: TRBJ1-3
cdr3_length: 15
cdr3_aa: CASSYAPPSGNTIYF
cdr3_nt: TGTGCCAGCAGCTATGCGCCACCTTCTGGAAACACCATATATTTT

d_call: .
clone_size: once
v_call: TRBV11-1
j_call: TRBJ2-7
cdr3_length: 12
cdr3_aa: CASSSGQGEQYF
cdr3_nt: TGTGCCAGCAGCTCAGGACAAGGGGAGCAGTACTTC

d_call: TRBD1
clone_size: .
v_call: TRBV7-9
j_call: TRBJ2-7
cdr3_length: 19
cdr3_aa: CASSLAQDRYSVGPYEQYF
cdr3_nt: TGTGCCAGCAGCTTAGCGCAGGACAGGTATTCTGTGGGCCCCTACGAGCAGTACTTC

d_call: .
clone_size: few
v_call: TRBV5-1
j_call: TRBJ1-6
cdr3_length: 11
cdr3_aa: CCGGASSPLHF
cdr3_nt: TGCTGTGGGGGCGCGAGTTCACCCCTCCACTTT

d_call: .
clone_size: .
v_call: TRBV5-1
j_call: TRBJ1-2
cdr3_length: 16
cdr3_aa: CASSPSGQESNYGYTF
cdr3_nt: TGCGCCAGCAGCCCCTCGGGCCAGGAAAGTAACTATGGCTACACCTTC

d_call: TRBD2
clone_size: .
v_call: TRBV30
j_call: TRBJ2-1
cdr3_length: 13
cdr3_aa: CAWSPLAGGKQFF
cdr3_nt: TGTGCCTGGAGTCCTCTAGCGGGGGGGAAGCAGTTCTTC

d_call: TRBD2
clone_size: .
v_call: TRBV7-6
j_call: TRBJ2-2
cdr3_length: 15
cdr3_aa: CASSSGRVDTGELFF
cdr3_nt: TGTGCCAGCAGCTCAGGGAGGGTCGACACCGGGGAGCTGTTTTTT

d_call: TRBD1
clone_size: .
v_call: TRBV18
j_call: TRBJ1-1
cdr3_length: 14
cdr3_aa: CASSSTGGTTEAFF
cdr3_nt: TGTGCCAGCTCATCCACAGGGGGGACGACTGAAGCTTTCTTT

d_call: TRBD1
clone_size: .
v_call: TRBV5-1
j_call: TRBJ1-6
cdr3_length: 13
cdr3_aa: CASGRRGDSPLHF
cdr3_nt: TGCGCCAGCGGGCGCAGGGGGGATTCACCCCTCCACTTT

d_call: TRBD2
clone_size: .
v_call: TRBV5-1
j_call: TRBJ2-3
cdr3_length: 15
cdr3_aa: CASSLAGGPIDTQYF
cdr3_nt: TGCGCCAGCAGCTTGGCGGGAGGGCCGATAGATACGCAGTATTTT

d_call: TRBD2
clone_size: .
v_call: TRBV9
j_call: TRBJ2-1
cdr3_length: 15
cdr3_aa: CASSASGTSYNEQFF
cdr3_nt: TGTGCCAGCAGCGCCTCCGGGACTAGCTACAATGAGCAGTTCTTC

d_call: .
clone_size: few
v_call: TRBV6-6
j_call: TRBJ2-3
cdr3_length: 14
cdr3_aa: CASSWGASTDTQYF
cdr3_nt: TGTGCCAGCAGTTGGGGGGCGAGCACAGATACGCAGTATTTT